This T cell receptor beta chain was identified during a study of post-analysis software for immune sequencing data. Study context: Disease courses included relapsing-remitting, secondary progressive and progressive-relapsing multiple sclerosis. The study's findings and limits: When patients were compared with controls, a handful of TRBV segments were more frequent, TRBV5-6, TRBV5-1 and TRBV20-1 among them.

The library was made from cDNA and included unique molecular identifiers. One entry per CDR3 protein, called by TCRdb with MiXCR from the PCR reads. The data contain 740,000 or so distinct CDR3 sequences, around 50% of them singletons. This clonotype was observed once. Its antigen is not identified. Trimming at V came to 6 bases and at J to 7 bases, leaving 22 bases not matched to a gene. The CDR3 is made up of 19 amino acids. Per germline, CDR1 SEHNR and CDR2 FQNEAQ (reference sequence). This clonotype was obtained from a girl aged 5-17 years with multiple sclerosis. The rearrangement uses TRBV7-9 and TRBJ1-5; TRBD1 matches at 9 bases. The sequenced material came from blood. This CDR3 reads CASSSYSRSGTGRGQPQHF. The CDR3 bases are TGTGCCAGCAGTTCCTACTCTCGATCCGGGACAGGGAGGGGGCAGCCCCAGCATTTT.